A selection of T cell receptor beta chains follows, all from one sample in a study of Tregs in tolerant kidney transplant recipients. Assay used: immunoSEQ multiplex PCR; TCRdb lists only in-frame clones, some missing. Among 90,000 to 130,000 clones, 90% were seen once, and the ten largest hold under 0.35%. Sequencing was performed on CD4+ T cells from blood, taken before the transplant. The receptor set was obtained from a human donor who received a combined kidney and bone marrow transplant. The CDR3 runs from the conserved cysteine through the conserved F or W. D genes are given only for firm matches. Size tells how often a clone was seen (once, few, many) or the class of an expanded clone, and some rows leave it out.

size | D | length | J | V | DNA | CDR3
- | TRBD2 | 15 | TRBJ2-5 | TRBV5-4 | TGTGCCAGCAGCTCCCCGCGGGAGGCCCAAGAGACCCAGTACTTC | CASSSPREAQETQYF
- | - | 12 | TRBJ1-2 | TRBV5-1 | TGCGCCAGCAGGACAGCTAACTATGGCTACACCTTC | CASRTANYGYTF
- | - | 15 | TRBJ2-7 | TRBV7-2 | TGTGCCAGCAGCCCCGGTTCTAGCGTCTCCTACGAGCAGTACTTC | CASSPGSSVSYEQYF
once | - | 15 | TRBJ2-3 | TRBV5-1 | TGCGCCAGCAGCTTGTTGGGGGGAAGCACAGATACGCAGTATTTT | CASSLLGGSTDTQYF
- | TRBD1 | 14 | TRBJ1-4 | TRBV6-5 | TGTGCCAGCAGCCGAGGGACAGGTGCCGAAAAACTGTTTTTT | CASSRGTGAEKLFF
once | TRBD1 | 15 | TRBJ1-5 | TRBV19 | TGTGCCAGTAGTATGGGGGGACAGAGAAATCAGCCCCAGCATTTT | CASSMGGQRNQPQHF
- | - | 15 | TRBJ1-4 | TRBV7-6 | TGTGCCAGCAGCCCCCGGCCCAGGGGTTATGAAAAACTGTTTTTT | CASSPRPRGYEKLFF
- | - | 15 | TRBJ2-1 | TRBV11-2 | TGTGCCAGCAGCTCGGGAGAGGGGGCGCATCTTGAGCAGTTCTTC | CASSSGEGAHLEQFF
- | - | 13 | TRBJ2-1 | TRBV6-5 | TGTGCCACCCTCGCCAGCTCCTACAATGAGCAGTTCTTC | CATLASSYNEQFF
- | - | 13 | TRBJ2-7 | TRBV30 | TGTGCCTGGGCCTTAGCGGTTCAATACGAGCAGTACTTC | CAWALAVQYEQYF
- | TRBD1 | 15 | TRBJ1-2 | TRBV6-5 | TGTGCCAGCAGTTACTCAACAGGGGGATACTATGGCTACACCTTC | CASSYSTGGYYGYTF
- | TRBD1 | 14 | TRBJ2-7 | TRBV6-6 | TGTGCCACCACCGACAGGGGAAGCTCCTACGAGCAGTACTTC | CATTDRGSSYEQYF
once | - | 14 | TRBJ1-4 | TRBV28 | TGTGCCAGCAGCCTACCCCCCGTACATGAAAAACTGTTTTTT | CASSLPPVHEKLFF
- | TRBD2 | 18 | TRBJ2-1 | TRBV19 | TGTGCCAGTAAAACGGACGGTCAGGCGGGAGGGCGGAGGAATGAGCAGTTCTTC | CASKTDGQAGGRRNEQFF
- | TRBD1 | 14 | TRBJ2-5 | TRBV5-1 | TGCGCCAGCAGCGTCGGGACAGGAAAAGAGACCCAGTACTTC | CASSVGTGKETQYF
few | - | 15 | TRBJ1-5 | TRBV7-9 | TGTGCCAGCAGCAACGGACAGTCGGGCAATCAGCCCCAGCATTTT | CASSNGQSGNQPQHF
- | - | 15 | TRBJ2-2 | TRBV4-1 | TGCGCCAGCAGCCAAGAGGTAGCAGCCGCCGGGGAGCTGTTTTTT | CASSQEVAAAGELFF
- | TRBD1 | 15 | TRBJ2-1 | TRBV2 | TGTGCCAGCAGACGGGACAGGGGCTCCTACAATGAGCAGTTCTTC | CASRRDRGSYNEQFF
once | TRBD1 | 14 | TRBJ1-1 | TRBV18 | TGTGCCAGCTCACGACGACAGGGTGGCACTGAAGCTTTCTTT | CASSRRQGGTEAFF
- | TRBD2 | 16 | TRBJ2-1 | TRBV19 | TGTGCCAGTAGTGCATCCCTAGCGGGAGGTAGCAATGAGCAGTTCTTC | CASSASLAGGSNEQFF
- | - | 17 | TRBJ2-3 | TRBV11-3 | TGTGCCAGCAGCTTAGGTCTGCGTCCCCTAAGCACAGATACGCAGTATTTT | CASSLGLRPLSTDTQYF
- | - | 14 | TRBJ2-1 | TRBV2 | TGTGCCAGCAGTGAAGTGTCGGTTTACAATGAGCAGTTCTTC | CASSEVSVYNEQFF
- | - | 14 | TRBJ1-3 | TRBV12-2 | TGTGCAAGTCGCCTCGAGGAGGCTGGAAACACCATATATTTT | CASRLEEAGNTIYF
- | TRBD1 | 13 | TRBJ1-2 | TRBV11-2 | TGTGCCAGCAGCCCGGACAGGGCACGAGGCTACACCTTC | CASSPDRARGYTF
once | - | 14 | TRBJ1-2 | TRBV15 | TGTGCCACCAGCAAGGACCCAAAAGGGGTCGGCTACACCTTC | CATSKDPKGVGYTF
- | - | 14 | TRBJ1-1 | TRBV9 | TGTGCCAGCAGCGTAGTTGTGGGAGGCCCTGAAGCTTTCTTT | CASSVVVGGPEAFF
- | TRBD1 | 16 | TRBJ1-1 | TRBV7-9 | TGTGCCAGCAGCCCCAGGACAGGGGGCCTGAACACTGAAGCTTTCTTT | CASSPRTGGLNTEAFF
- | TRBD1 | 15 | TRBJ2-7 | TRBV19 | TGTGCCAGTAGTGACGAAGGGGGCAGGTCCTACGAGCAGTACTTC | CASSDEGGRSYEQYF
- | - | 13 | TRBJ2-7 | TRBV5-1 | TGCGCCAGCAGCTTGACTTTTTCCTACGAGCAGTACTTC | CASSLTFSYEQYF
- | - | 12 | TRBJ1-2 | TRBV9 | TGTGCCAGCAGCCAAGAAGAAGTCACGGACACCTTC | CASSQEEVTDTF
- | TRBD2 | 15 | TRBJ2-3 | TRBV5-5 | TGTGCCAGCAGCTTACTAGCGGGGGGAACAGATACGCAGTATTTT | CASSLLAGGTDTQYF